The clone carrying this T cell receptor beta chain occurred many times. The sample originates from a study of T cell repertoires in cytomegalovirus infection. TCRdb re-analysed the reads in MiXCR, keeping a single row per CDR3 protein. The sample carries about 360,000 distinct CDR3 sequences, roughly 18% recorded once. V was pared by 7 bases and J by 3 bases, with 23 bases between. The CDR3 is 17 amino acids. Germline V gene sequence: CDR1 SGHTA, CDR2 FQGNSA. The gene calls are TRBV7-2 and TRBJ2-3; tentatively, D is TRBD2 (6 bases). Sequenced: PBMCs. The source of this sequence is a human donor in good health (CMV status not recorded). Some clones in this sample may be carry-over from other donors' samples. CDR3: CASTGTGSYLYTDTQYF. In DNA form, the CDR3 reads TGTGCCAGCACCGGGACTGGGTCCTACCTCTATACAGATACGCAGTATTTT.